The clone carrying this T cell receptor beta chain was observed many times. From germline, CDR1 is LNHDA and CDR2 SQIVND (reference sequence). The trim removed 3 bases at V and 8 bases at J, leaving 1 base unmatched. The length of the CDR3 is 13 residues. This record belongs to a study of CD8+CD57+ T cells in acquired aplastic anemia. In the study overall: Sorted cells (CD4+ and CD8+) yielded DNA amounts that averaged roughly 3 ug.

Sequencing was done on patients that had shown CD8+CD57+ cell expansion by flow cytometry. Investigators profiled TCR beta VDJ and CDR3 from genomic DNA template. Via MiXCR, TCRdb re-called the reads, giving one row per CDR3 protein. The data contain a few hundred thousand distinct CDR3 sequences, about half of them singletons. The sequencing sample was made of sorted CD4+, CD8+, or CD8+CD57+ T cells (not recorded which) from PBMCs. This chain connects TRBV19 to TRBJ1-6; 7 bases match TRBD1. The receptor was derived from a human donor with aplastic anemia. CDR3 region: CASSIQGDSPLHF. CDR3 DNA: TGTGCCAGTAGTATCCAGGGGGATTCACCCCTCCACTTT.